The 20 T cell receptor beta chains given below trace back to one sample, sequenced in a study of T cell responses to AZD1222 COVID-19 vaccine. Sequenced by immunoSEQ multiplex PCR; TCRdb stores in-frame clones only, minus some. The sample consists of roughly 66,000 clones, 65% to 90% of them appearing once. Source: peripheral blood, taken on day 0 of AZD1222 vaccination. The receptors come from an adult in good health.

This chain's CDR3 is CSASRDRGVHTF. As DNA, the CDR3 is TGCAGTGCTAGTAGGGACAGGGGTGTGCACACCTTC. The genes are TRBV20-1 and TRBJ1-2; 10 bases fit TRBD1. With 3 bases clipped from V and 12 bases from J, the junction kept 7 bases outside the gene matches. This CDR3 comprises 12 residues. Germline CDR1 reads DFQATT; CDR2 reads SNEGSKA (reference sequence).

The rearrangement links TRBV2 to TRBJ1-5; D gene uncertain. The ends were cut back, 7 bases at V and 0 bases at J, with 16 bases in the middle. CDR3 length: 16 residues. Per the germline V gene, CDR1 is SNHLY and CDR2 is FYNNEI. CDR3 residues: CASKARTGDSNQPQHF. As DNA, the CDR3 is TGTGCCAGCAAAGCCCGGACCGGGGATAGCAATCAGCCCCAGCATTTT.

The chain uses TRBV4-1 and TRBJ1-5; D unresolved. The CDR3 consists of 13 residues. The germline V and J ends were trimmed by 4 bases and 8 bases, with 12 bases remaining between them. Germline-derived CDR1 and CDR2 are MGHRA and YSYEKL. CDR3 DNA sequence: TGCGCCAGCAGCCCCACGATGTCGGAGCCCCAGCATTTT. Amino acids: CASSPTMSEPQHF.

This clone appeared a few times. DNA of the CDR3: TGTGCCACCCAAGGGGGGAGCTACGAGCAGTACTTC. Translating gives CATQGGSYEQYF. The chain employs TRBV27 and TRBJ2-7; the D gene could be TRBD1 or TRBD2 (6 bases each). CDR1 is MNHEY, CDR2 SMNVEV, per germline (reference sequence). This CDR3 contains 12 residues. V gave up 10 bases and J gave up 3 bases, with 13 bases separating them.

The J gene is TRBJ1-1, the V gene TRBV10-2, with 7 nucleotides matching TRBD1. V trimming: 6 bases; J trimming: 8 bases; junction bases outside the gene matches: 6. The germline V gene encodes CDR1 WSHSY and CDR2 SAAADI. There are 12 residues in the CDR3. The DNA for the CDR3 is TGCGCCAGCAGGACACCACAGGGGGAAGCTTTCTTT. Protein product: CASRTPQGEAFF.

The V and J genes are TRBV7-9 and TRBJ2-7; D may correspond to TRBD1 or TRBD2 (7 bases each). Between the trimmed V and J ends, which lost 3 bases and 9 bases, there was a span of 24 bases. The CDR3 is 16 amino acids. Per the germline V gene, CDR1 is SEHNR and CDR2 is FQNEAQ (reference sequence). The CDR3 nucleotides are TGTGCCAGCAGCTTGGTGGACAGGCACCTCGGGGGGCGGCAGTACTTC. Translating it yields CASSLVDRHLGGRQYF.

This clone was recorded once. The CDR3 spells CASSLEPAGGYGYTF. The CDR3 coding sequence is TGTGCCAGCAGCTTAGAACCCGCGGGGGGCTATGGCTACACCTTC. This chain joins TRBV11-2 and TRBJ1-2; D is perhaps TRBD1 (5 bases). The ends were cut back, 0 bases at V and 4 bases at J, with 12 bases in the middle. The CDR3 runs 15 residues. CDR1 SGHAT and CDR2 FQNNGV come from the germline V gene. Variable domain in full (rest from reference TRBV11-2 and TRBJ1-2): EAGVAQSPRYKIIEKRQSVAFWCNPISGHATLYWYQQILGQGPKLLIQFQNNGVVDDSQLPKDRFSAERLKGVDSTLKIQPAKLEDSAVYLCASSLEPAGGYGYTFGSGTRLTVV.

V is TRBV7-2 and J is TRBJ1-3; the match to TRBD1 covers 7 bases. This CDR3 has 17 amino acids. Germline assignment: CDR1 SGHTA and CDR2 FQGNSA. V was clipped by 2 bases and J by 1 base; unmatched bases: 8. CDR3 loop: CASSLRAGGSSGNTIYF. The CDR3 bases are TGTGCCAGCAGCTTAAGGGCAGGGGGATCTTCTGGAAACACCATATATTTT. The full variable domain, with the rest looked up from reference TRBV7-2 and TRBJ1-3, is GAGVSQSPSNKVTEKGKDVELRCDPISGHTALYWYRQSLGQGLEFLIYFQGNSAPDKSGLPSDRFSAERTGGSVSTLTIQRTQQEDSAVYLCASSLRAGGSSGNTIYFGEGSWLTVV.

V gene TRBV3-1 (or the pseudogene TRBV3-2) combines with J gene TRBJ1-2; D is uncertain. Germline V gene lookup returns CDR1 LGHDT and CDR2 YNNKEL (reference sequence). V was cut by 5 bases and J by 6 bases, with 7 bases left in between. This CDR3 is built from 11 residues. The CDR3 protein is CASSATHGYTF. The CDR3 DNA follows: TGTGCCAGCAGCGCAACCCATGGCTACACCTTC.

The J gene is TRBJ1-3, the V gene TRBV7-8, with unresolved D. The V gene's germline CDR1 is SGHVS and CDR2 FQNEAQ. The CDR3 spans 15 residues. Trimming removed 1 base at V and 0 bases at J, with 7 bases between. Here the CDR3 DNA reads TGTGCCAGCAGCTTAGGCGGCAGCTCTGGAAACACCATATATTTT. Encoded protein: CASSLGGSSGNTIYF.

The chain couples TRBV10-1 to TRBJ1-1; no firm D call. Germline lookup yields CDR1 WNHNN and CDR2 SYGVQD (reference sequence). This CDR3 is built from 13 residues. Trimming took 5 bases from V and 4 from J, leaving 11 bases between them. Here the CDR3 DNA reads TGCGCCAGCAGTAAAGGACGGGGCACTGAAGCTTTCTTT. Translated: CASSKGRGTEAFF.

The chain uses TRBV19 and TRBJ1-5; TRBD1 might be the D (5 bases). The CDR3 consists of 15 residues. Deletions cut 4 bases from V and 2 bases from J, with 12 bases between. Germline loops: CDR1 LNHDA, CDR2 SQIVND (reference sequence). CDR3 bases: TGTGCCAGTAGTACCCGGGACGGAGGCAATCAGCCCCAGCATTTT. It encodes CASSTRDGGNQPQHF.

This clone was found once. The chain uses TRBV18 and TRBJ1-1; D not certain. From germline, CDR1 is KGHSH and CDR2 LQKENI. CDR3 length: 15 residues. V lost 1 base and J lost 4, with 13 bases in between. CDR3: CASSPQGGSSTEAFF. The CDR3 DNA sequence: TGTGCCAGCTCACCACAGGGTGGGTCGTCCACTGAAGCTTTCTTT.

By share, this clone ranks as medium-sized. The CDR3 region is CASSLGGGQGREQYF. CDR3 bases: TGTGCCAGCAGCTTGGGAGGGGGACAGGGTAGGGAGCAGTACTTC. The chain couples TRBV5-5 to TRBJ2-7; 9 nucleotides align to TRBD1. The CDR3 has 15 residues. Germline V CDR1 and CDR2: SGHKS, YYEKEE (reference sequence). The ends lost 0 bases at V and 7 bases at J; junction bases unmatched: 8. Full variable domain (rest looked up from reference TRBV5-5 and TRBJ2-7): DAGVTQSPTHLIKTRGQQVTLRCSPISGHKSVSWYQQVLGQGPQFIFQYYEKEERGRGNFPDRFSARQFPNYSSELNVNALLLGDSALYLCASSLGGGQGREQYFGPGTRLTVT.

The rearrangement links TRBV11-3 to TRBJ2-2, with D tentatively TRBD1 (6 bases). V was pared by 5 bases and J by 2 bases, with 12 bases between. CDR3 length equals 15 residues. CDR1 is SGHNT, CDR2 YENEEA, per germline. CDR3 sequence: CASSPTGPNTGELFF. Here the CDR3 DNA reads TGTGCCAGCAGCCCCACAGGGCCCAACACCGGGGAGCTGTTTTTT.

This clone has more than one count but fewer than ten. This chain joins TRBV20-1 and TRBJ2-7, with TRBD1 matching 7 bases. The germline CDR1 and CDR2 sequences are DFQATT and SNEGSKA (reference sequence). The V gene end was trimmed by 6 bases and the J gene end by 3 bases; junction bases not matched to a gene: 2. The CDR3 loop spans 11 amino acids. In DNA, the CDR3 is TGCAGTGCGAGGGACAGCTACGAGCAGTACTTC. Protein: CSARDSYEQYF.

This rearrangement joins TRBV27 to TRBJ1-4; D unclear. Germline V CDR1 and CDR2: MNHEY, SMNVEV (reference sequence). The V gene lost 7 bases and the J gene lost 5 bases, with 17 bases spanning the gap. The CDR3 consists of 15 residues. The CDR3 spells CASTRVGMINEKLFF. The CDR3 region has the DNA TGTGCCAGCACTCGGGTCGGGATGATAAATGAAAAACTGTTTTTT.

The chain couples TRBV6-1 to TRBJ2-3, with no clear D. Trimming took 2 bases from V and 6 from J, leaving 12 bases between them. The V gene's germline CDR1 is MNHNS and CDR2 SASEGT. This CDR3 contains 14 residues. CDR3 amino acids: CASSEIGRADTQYF. CDR3 nucleotide sequence: TGTGCCAGCAGTGAAATCGGGCGAGCGGATACGCAGTATTTT.

The chain combines TRBV2 with TRBJ1-2, with 7 bases identical to TRBD1. V lost 3 bases to trimming and J lost 2 bases; unmatched junction nucleotides: 3. Looked up from germline, CDR1 is SNHLY and CDR2 is FYNNEI. CDR3 size: 14 residues. CDR3 bases: TGTGCCAGCAGTGAGGGCAGGGGGAACTATGGCTACACCTTC. Translation gives CASSEGRGNYGYTF.

The chain joins TRBV10-3 to TRBJ2-1; D might be TRBD2 (5 bases). The ends were cut back, 1 base at V and 7 bases at J, with 11 bases in the middle. This CDR3 spans 14 amino acids. Germline lookup yields CDR1 ENHRY and CDR2 SYGVKD. DNA for the CDR3: TGTGCCATCAGTGAGTTAGGGCCGGGGAATGAGCAGTTCTTC. Protein product: CAISELGPGNEQFF.